This TCR beta chain is from a study of shared clonotypes between healthy human individuals. CDR1 and CDR2 (germline): MDHEN, SYDVKM. This CDR3 contains 17 residues. V trimming: 7 bases; J trimming: 0 bases; junction bases outside the gene matches: 11. Clones were sequenced by immunoSEQ multiplex PCR, and TCRdb holds only the in-frame ones, with some missing. The sample lists roughly 76,000 clones; 50% to 70% were seen once. Sequencing was carried out using memory CD8+ T cells sorted from blood. Subset noted: CD45RO+ cells pooled with CCR7-negative TemRA cells. This chain uses TRBV28 with TRBJ2-3; 9 nucleotides line up with TRBD2. This clonotype originated in a man aged 30-40 years in good health. The chain's CDR3 is CASTHPGLAGSTDTQYF. The CDR3 bases are TGTGCCAGCACCCACCCCGGGCTAGCGGGGAGCACAGATACGCAGTATTTT.